This T cell receptor (beta chain) emerged from a study of T-cell memory formation after mild COVID-19. 5'RACE with constant-segment primers yielded barcoded, UMI-tagged TCR alpha and TCR beta cDNA libraries. TCRdb reprocessed the 5' RACE reads with MiXCR, giving one entry per CDR3 protein. This sample has around 250,000 distinct CDR3 sequences, with 15% to 20% found just once. The CDR3 sequence is 15 residues long. Germline V lookup: CDR1 KGHDR, CDR2 SFDVKD. Trimming shortened V by 1 base and J by 10 bases, and 15 bases separated the two germline ends. Turning to this clonotype: Its antigen is unknown.

Study results and caveats: Clones that contracted from day 15 to 85 had balanced CD4/CD8; later expanders were CD4+ biased.

The sample comprised PBMCs or a T cell subset sorted from them (not recorded which). The rearrangement links TRBV24-1 to TRBJ1-4, with D unresolved. The TCR comes from a man between 18 and 29 years old who had mild COVID-19 (a few samples of this study predate the infection). Cell type and time point are not known. CDR3 in amino acids: CATSDFFKPRRKLFF. The CDR3 DNA reads as TGTGCCACCAGTGATTTCTTTAAACCCCGGAGAAAACTGTTTTTT.